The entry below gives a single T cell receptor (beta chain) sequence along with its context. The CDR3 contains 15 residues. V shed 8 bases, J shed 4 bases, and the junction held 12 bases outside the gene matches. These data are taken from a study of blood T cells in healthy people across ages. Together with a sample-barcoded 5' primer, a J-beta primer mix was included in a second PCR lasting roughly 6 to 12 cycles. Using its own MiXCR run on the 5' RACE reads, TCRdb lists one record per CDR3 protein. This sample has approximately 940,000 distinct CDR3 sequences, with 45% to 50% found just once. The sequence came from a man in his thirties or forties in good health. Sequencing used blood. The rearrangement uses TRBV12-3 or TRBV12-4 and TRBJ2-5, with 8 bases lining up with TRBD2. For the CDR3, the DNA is TGTGCCAGCGGTCCGAACCGGGGGGGAGCAGAGACCCAGTACTTC. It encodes CASGPNRGGAETQYF.